This entry concerns a single TCR beta chain. Its target is not known. J gave up 2 bases and V 2 bases, and 8 bases lay outside the gene matches. CDR1 MNHEY and CDR2 SMNVEV come from the germline V gene (reference sequence). This CDR3 comprises 16 residues. The record originates from a study of beta chain features in type 1 diabetes. CD4+ naive, central memory, regulatory and stem cell-like memory cells were sorted via CD45RO/CCR7/CD25/CD127/CD95/CD27. The study reverse transcribed the entire isolated RNA, so it sequenced expressed TCRB transcripts. The method was immunoSEQ multiplex PCR; TCRdb's version includes in-frame clones alone and lacks a portion of them. The data contain a few hundred thousand clones, more than 12% of them seen just once; the ten biggest clones take up 0.019%. Notes on the study in general: Type 1 diabetes patients had moderately but significantly shorter TCRB CDR3s in all four CD4+ subsets. When VDJ junctions were examined, type 1 diabetes patients showed fewer insertions and more deletions.

Source material: naive CD4+ T cells from blood. The chain joins TRBV27 to TRBJ2-7, with 8 bases matching TRBD1. This sequence was found in a woman aged 18-29 years in good health. CDR3 in amino acids: CASSLSRRDRTYEQYF. CDR3 DNA sequence: TGTGCCAGCAGTTTAAGCCGGCGGGACAGGACCTACGAGCAGTACTTC.